The present T cell receptor beta chain was sequenced within a study of blood T cell repertoires in COVID-19. As for the study in general: The analysed material was cDNA or gDNA that came from T cells, B-cell-depleted T cells, or PBMCs.

The CDR3 has 15 residues. V was clipped by 6 bases and J by 3 bases; unmatched bases: 11. In germline, CDR1 is SGHNT, CDR2 YYREEE (reference sequence). Assay used: immunoSEQ multiplex PCR; TCRdb lists only in-frame clones, some missing. The data show under 150,000 clones, with roughly 85% seen just once and about 12% held by the top ten. The V and J genes are TRBV5-4 and TRBJ2-7; 8 nucleotides align to TRBD1. The sample comprised peripheral blood. This clonotype was obtained from a human donor in a cohort sampled during active COVID-19. The DNA of the CDR3 is TGTGCCAGCAACCCCGGGGACAGGAGGAACTACGAGCAGTACTTC. This codes for CASNPGDRRNYEQYF.